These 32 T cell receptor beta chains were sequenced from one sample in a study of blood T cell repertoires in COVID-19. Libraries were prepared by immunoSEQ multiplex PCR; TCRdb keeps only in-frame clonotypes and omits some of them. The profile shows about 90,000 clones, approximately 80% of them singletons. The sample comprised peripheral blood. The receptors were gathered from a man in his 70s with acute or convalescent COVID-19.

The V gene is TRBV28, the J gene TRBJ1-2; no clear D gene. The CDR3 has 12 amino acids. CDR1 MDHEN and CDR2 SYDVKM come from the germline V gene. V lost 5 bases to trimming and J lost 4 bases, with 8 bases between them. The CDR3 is CASSASLYGYTF. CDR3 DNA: TGTGCCAGCAGTGCGTCCCTCTATGGCTACACCTTC.

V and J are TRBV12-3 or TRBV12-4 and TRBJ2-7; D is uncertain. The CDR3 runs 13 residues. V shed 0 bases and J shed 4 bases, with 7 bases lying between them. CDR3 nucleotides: TGTGCCAGCAGTTTAGCGGCAATGTACGAGCAGTACTTC. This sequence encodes CASSLAAMYEQYF.

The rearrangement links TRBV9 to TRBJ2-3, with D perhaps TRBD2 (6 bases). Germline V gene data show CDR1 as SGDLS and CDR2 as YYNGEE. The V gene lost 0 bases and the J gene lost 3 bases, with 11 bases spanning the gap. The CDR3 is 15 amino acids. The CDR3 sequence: CASSVVWGGTDTQYF. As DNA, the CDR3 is TGTGCCAGCAGCGTAGTATGGGGAGGAACAGATACGCAGTATTTT.

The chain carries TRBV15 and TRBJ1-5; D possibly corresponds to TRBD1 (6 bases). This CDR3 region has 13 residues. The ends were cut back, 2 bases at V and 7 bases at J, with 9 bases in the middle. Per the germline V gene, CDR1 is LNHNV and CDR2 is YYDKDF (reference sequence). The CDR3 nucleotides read TGTGCCACCAGCAGAAACAGGGACCAGCCCCAGCATTTT. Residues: CATSRNRDQPQHF.

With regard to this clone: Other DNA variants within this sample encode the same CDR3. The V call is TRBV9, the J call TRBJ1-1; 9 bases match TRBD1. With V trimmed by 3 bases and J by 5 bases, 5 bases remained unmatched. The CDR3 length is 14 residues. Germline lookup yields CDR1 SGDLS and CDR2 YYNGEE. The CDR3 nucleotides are TGTGCCAGCAGCGCTCAGACAGGGGGAACTGAAGCTTTCTTT. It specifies CASSAQTGGTEAFF. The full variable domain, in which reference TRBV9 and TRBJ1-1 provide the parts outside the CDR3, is DSGVTQTPKHLITATGQRVTLRCSPRSGDLSVYWYQQSLDQGLQFLIQYYNGEERAKGNILERFSAQQFPDLHSELNLSSLELGDSALYFCASSAQTGGTEAFFGQGTRLTVV.

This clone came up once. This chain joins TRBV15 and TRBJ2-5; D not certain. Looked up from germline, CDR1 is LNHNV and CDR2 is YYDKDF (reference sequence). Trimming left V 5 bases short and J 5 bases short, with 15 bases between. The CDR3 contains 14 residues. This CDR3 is CATSGGISGETQYF. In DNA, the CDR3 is TGTGCCACCAGCGGTGGTATATCCGGGGAGACCCAGTACTTC.

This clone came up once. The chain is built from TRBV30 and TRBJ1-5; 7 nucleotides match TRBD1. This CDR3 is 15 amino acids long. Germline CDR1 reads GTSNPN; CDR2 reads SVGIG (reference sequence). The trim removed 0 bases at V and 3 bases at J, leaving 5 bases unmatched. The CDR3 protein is CAWSVRQGANQPQHF. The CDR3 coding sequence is TGTGCCTGGAGTGTACGACAGGGCGCCAATCAGCCCCAGCATTTT.

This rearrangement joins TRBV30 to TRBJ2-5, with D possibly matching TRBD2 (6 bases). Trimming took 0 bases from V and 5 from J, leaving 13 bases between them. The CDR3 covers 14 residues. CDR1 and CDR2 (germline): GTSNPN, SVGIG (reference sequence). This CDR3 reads CAWSVEGVGETQYF. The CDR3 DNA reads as TGTGCCTGGAGTGTGGAGGGCGTAGGGGAGACCCAGTACTTC.

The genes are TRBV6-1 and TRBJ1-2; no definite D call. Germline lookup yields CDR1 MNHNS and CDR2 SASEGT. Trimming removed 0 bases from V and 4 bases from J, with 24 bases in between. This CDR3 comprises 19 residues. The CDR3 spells CASSEAQMRNLPLVYGYTF. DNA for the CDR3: TGTGCCAGCAGTGAAGCGCAGATGAGGAACTTACCCCTCGTCTATGGCTACACCTTC.

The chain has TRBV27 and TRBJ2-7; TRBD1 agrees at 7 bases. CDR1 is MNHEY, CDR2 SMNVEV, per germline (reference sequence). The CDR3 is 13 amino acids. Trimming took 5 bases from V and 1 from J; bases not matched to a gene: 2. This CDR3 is CASSRDRSYEQYF. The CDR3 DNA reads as TGTGCCAGCAGTCGGGACAGATCCTACGAGCAGTACTTC.

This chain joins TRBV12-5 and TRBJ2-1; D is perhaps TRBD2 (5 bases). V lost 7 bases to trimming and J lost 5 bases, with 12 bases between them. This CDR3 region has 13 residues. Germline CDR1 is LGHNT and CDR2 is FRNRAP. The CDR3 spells CASALSVNNEQFF. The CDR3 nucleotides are TGTGCTAGTGCCCTTAGCGTTAACAATGAGCAGTTCTTC.

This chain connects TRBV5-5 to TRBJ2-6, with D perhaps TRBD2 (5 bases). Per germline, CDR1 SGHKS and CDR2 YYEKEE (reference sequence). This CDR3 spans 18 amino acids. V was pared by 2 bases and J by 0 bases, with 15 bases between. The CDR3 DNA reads TGTGCCAGCAGCTTAGGACTTACAATTAGCTCTGGGGCCAACGTCCTGACTTTC. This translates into CASSLGLTISSGANVLTF.

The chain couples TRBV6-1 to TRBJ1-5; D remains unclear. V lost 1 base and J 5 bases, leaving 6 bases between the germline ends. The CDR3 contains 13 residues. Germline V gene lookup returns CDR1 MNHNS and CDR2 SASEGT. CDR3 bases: TGTGCCAGCAGTGAAGAAGCTTATCAGCCCCAGCATTTT. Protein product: CASSEEAYQPQHF.

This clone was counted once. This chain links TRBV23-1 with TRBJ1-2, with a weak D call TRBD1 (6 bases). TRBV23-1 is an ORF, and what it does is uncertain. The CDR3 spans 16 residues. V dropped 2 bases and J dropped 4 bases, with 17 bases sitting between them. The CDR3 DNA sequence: TGCGCCAGCAGTCAAGAACAGGGTGGGGTATGCTATGGCTACACCTTC. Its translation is CASSQEQGGVCYGYTF.

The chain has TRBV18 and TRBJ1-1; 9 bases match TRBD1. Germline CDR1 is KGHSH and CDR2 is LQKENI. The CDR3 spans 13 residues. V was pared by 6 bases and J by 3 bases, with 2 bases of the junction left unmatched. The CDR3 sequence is CASSRQGDTEAFF. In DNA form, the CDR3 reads TGTGCCAGCTCCCGACAGGGGGACACTGAAGCTTTCTTT.

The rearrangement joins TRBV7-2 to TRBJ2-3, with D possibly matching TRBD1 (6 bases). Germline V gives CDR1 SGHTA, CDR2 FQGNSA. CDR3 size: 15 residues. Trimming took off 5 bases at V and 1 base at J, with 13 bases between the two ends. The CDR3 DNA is TGTGCCAGCAGCCCTCCGAGACAGGGCACAGATACGCAGTATTTT. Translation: CASSPPRQGTDTQYF. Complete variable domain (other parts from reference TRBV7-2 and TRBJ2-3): GAGVSQSPSNKVTEKGKDVELRCDPISGHTALYWYRQSLGQGLEFLIYFQGNSAPDKSGLPSDRFSAERTGGSVSTLTIQRTQQEDSAVYLCASSPPRQGTDTQYFGPGTRLTVL.

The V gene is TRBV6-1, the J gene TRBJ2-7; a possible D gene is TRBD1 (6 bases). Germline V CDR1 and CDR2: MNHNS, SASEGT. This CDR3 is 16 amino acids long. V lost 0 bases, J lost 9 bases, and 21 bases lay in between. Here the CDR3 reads CASSEAGQGLYDGQYF. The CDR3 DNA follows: TGTGCCAGCAGTGAAGCGGGGCAGGGGCTTTACGACGGGCAGTACTTC.

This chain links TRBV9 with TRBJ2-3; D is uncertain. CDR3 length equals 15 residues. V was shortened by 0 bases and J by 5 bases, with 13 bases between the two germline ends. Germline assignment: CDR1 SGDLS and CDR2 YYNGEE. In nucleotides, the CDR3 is TGTGCCAGCAGCGTAGCTGTTACTGATGGAGATACGCAGTATTTT. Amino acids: CASSVAVTDGDTQYF.

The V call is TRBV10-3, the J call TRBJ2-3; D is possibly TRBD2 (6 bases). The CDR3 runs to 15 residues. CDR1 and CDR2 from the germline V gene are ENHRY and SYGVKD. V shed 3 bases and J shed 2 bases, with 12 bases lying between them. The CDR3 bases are TGTGCCATCAGTGAATGGGGGGAACACACAGATACGCAGTATTTT. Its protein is CAISEWGEHTDTQYF.

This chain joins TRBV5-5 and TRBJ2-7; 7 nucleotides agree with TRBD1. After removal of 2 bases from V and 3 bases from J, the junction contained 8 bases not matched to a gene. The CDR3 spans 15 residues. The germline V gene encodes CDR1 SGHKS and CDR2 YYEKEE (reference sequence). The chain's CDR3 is CASSFRDRANYEQYF. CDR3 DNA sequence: TGTGCCAGCAGCTTCCGGGACAGAGCAAACTACGAGCAGTACTTC.

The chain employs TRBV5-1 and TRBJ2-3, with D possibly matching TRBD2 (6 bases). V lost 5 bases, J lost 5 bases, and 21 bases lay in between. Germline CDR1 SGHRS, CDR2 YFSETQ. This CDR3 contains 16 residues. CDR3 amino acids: CASSPSWAEGIDTQYF. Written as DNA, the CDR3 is TGCGCCAGCAGTCCAAGTTGGGCGGAGGGAATAGATACGCAGTATTTT. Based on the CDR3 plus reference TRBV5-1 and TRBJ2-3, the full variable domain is KAGVTQTPRYLIKTRGQQVTLSCSPISGHRSVSWYQQTPGQGLQFLFEYFSETQRNKGNFPGRFSGRQFSNSRSEMNVSTLELGDSALYLCASSPSWAEGIDTQYFGPGTRLTVL.

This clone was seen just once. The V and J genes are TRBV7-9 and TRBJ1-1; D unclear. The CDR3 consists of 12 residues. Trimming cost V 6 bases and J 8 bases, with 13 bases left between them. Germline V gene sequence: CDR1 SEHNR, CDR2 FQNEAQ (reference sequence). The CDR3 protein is CASSSTYLEAFF. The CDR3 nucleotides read TGTGCCAGCAGTTCTACTTACTTAGAAGCTTTCTTT.

Here the CDR3 reads CASSADRVVGNTIYF. The CDR3 DNA reads as TGTGCCAGCAGTGCGGACAGGGTAGTTGGAAACACCATATATTTT. V usage is TRBV2 and J usage is TRBJ1-3; 8 bases fit TRBD1. CDR3 length: 15 residues. Trimming cost V 4 bases and J 3 bases; bases outside gene matches: 5. Germline CDR1 SNHLY, CDR2 FYNNEI.

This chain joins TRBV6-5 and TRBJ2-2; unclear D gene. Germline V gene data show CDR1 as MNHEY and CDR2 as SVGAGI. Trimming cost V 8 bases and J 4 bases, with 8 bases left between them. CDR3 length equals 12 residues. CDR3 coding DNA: TGTGCCAGCTTCAAATCCACCGGGGAGCTGTTTTTT. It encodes CASFKSTGELFF.

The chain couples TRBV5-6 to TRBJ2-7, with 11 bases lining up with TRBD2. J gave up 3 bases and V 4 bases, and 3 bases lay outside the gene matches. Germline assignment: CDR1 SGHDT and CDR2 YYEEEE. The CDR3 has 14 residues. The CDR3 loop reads CASSLLAGGYEQYF. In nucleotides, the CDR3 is TGTGCCAGCAGCCTCCTAGCGGGAGGCTACGAGCAGTACTTC.

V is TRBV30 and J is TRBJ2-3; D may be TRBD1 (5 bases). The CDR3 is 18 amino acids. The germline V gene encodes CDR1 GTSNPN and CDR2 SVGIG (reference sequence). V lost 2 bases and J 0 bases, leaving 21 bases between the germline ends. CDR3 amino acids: CAWSPWTSGAASTDTQYF. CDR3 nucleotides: TGTGCCTGGAGTCCCTGGACCTCTGGGGCCGCGAGCACAGATACGCAGTATTTT.

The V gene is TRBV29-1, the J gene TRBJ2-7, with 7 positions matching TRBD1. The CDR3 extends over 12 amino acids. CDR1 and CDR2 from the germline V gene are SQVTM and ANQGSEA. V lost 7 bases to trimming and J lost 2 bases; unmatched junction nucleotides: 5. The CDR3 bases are TGCAGCGCAGGACAGGATGCCTACGAGCAGTACTTC. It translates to CSAGQDAYEQYF.

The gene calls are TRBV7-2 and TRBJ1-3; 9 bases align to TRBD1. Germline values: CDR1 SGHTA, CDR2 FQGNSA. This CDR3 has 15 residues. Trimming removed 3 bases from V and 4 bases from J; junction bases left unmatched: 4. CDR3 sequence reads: CASSFGQGNGNTIYF. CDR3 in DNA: TGTGCCAGCAGCTTTGGACAGGGGAACGGAAACACCATATATTTT.

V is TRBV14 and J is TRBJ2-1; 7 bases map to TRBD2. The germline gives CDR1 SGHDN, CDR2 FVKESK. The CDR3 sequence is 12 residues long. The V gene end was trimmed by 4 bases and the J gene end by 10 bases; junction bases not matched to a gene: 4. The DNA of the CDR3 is TGTGCCAGCAGCCCCCAAGCGGGAGAGCAGTTCTTC. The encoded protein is CASSPQAGEQFF.

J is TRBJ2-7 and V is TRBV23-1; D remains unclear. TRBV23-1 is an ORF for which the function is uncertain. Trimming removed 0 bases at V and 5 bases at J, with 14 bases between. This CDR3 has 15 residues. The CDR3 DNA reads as TGCGCCAGCAGTCAATCCAGCGAGCTTTTGAACGAGCAGTACTTC. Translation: CASSQSSELLNEQYF.

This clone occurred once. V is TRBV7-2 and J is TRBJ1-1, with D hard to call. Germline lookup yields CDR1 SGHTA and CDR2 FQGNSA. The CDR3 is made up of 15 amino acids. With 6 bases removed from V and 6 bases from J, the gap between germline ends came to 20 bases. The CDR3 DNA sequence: TGTGCCAGCAGTTCTACCGGTAGTCGCGGGGCTGAAGCTTTCTTT. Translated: CASSSTGSRGAEAFF.

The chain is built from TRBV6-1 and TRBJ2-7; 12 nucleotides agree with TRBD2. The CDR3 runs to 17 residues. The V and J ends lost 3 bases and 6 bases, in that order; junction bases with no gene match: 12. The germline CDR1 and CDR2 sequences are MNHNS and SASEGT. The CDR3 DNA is TGTGCCAGCAGTGATGATTTTCTAGCGGGGGGGCTCCGCGAGCAGTACGTC. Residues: CASSDDFLAGGLREQYV.